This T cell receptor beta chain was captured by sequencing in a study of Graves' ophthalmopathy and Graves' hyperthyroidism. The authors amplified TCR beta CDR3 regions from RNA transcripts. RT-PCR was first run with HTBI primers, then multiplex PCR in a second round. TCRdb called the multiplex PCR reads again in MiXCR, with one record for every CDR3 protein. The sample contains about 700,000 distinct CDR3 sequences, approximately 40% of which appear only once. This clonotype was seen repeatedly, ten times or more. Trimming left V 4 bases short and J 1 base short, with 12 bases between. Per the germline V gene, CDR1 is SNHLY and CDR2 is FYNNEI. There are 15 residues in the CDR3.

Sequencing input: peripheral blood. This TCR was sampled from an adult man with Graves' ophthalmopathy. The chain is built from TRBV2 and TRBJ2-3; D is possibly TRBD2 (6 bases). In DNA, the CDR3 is TGTGCCAGCAGTGCCCGGCGGGGTGGCACAGATACGCAGTATTTT. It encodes CASSARRGGTDTQYF.